This TCR beta chain stems from a study of control samples from healthy donors and cancer patients. Here immunoSEQ multiplex PCR was the method, and the copy in TCRdb shows in-frame clones only, minus some. The table lists around 76,000 clones, 85% to 95% of them singletons. The germline V gene has CDR1 SGHTS and CDR2 YDEGEE. V was cut by 2 bases and J by 6 bases, with 11 bases left in between. The CDR3 loop spans 14 amino acids. Input material: blood. The rearrangement links TRBV5-8 to TRBJ1-4; D ambiguous. The TCR originated in a middle-aged woman in good health. The CDR3 region has the DNA TGTGCCAGCAGCTTTCCGGGTGTAGATGAAAAACTGTTTTTT. Residues: CASSFPGVDEKLFF.